This entry lists 24 T cell receptor beta chains sequenced from one sample in a study of control samples from healthy donors and cancer patients. Assay: immunoSEQ multiplex PCR; the TCRdb copy retains only in-frame clones and omits some. The sample holds 150,000 to 200,000 clones; 90% are singletons and the top ten take about 1.4%. The material sequenced was blood. The origin of the receptors is a woman between 50 and 59 years old in good health.

The genes are TRBV28 and TRBJ1-1, with D maybe TRBD1 (5 bases). CDR3 length equals 11 residues. V dropped 6 bases and J dropped 9 bases, with 11 bases sitting between them. Germline V gene sequence: CDR1 MDHEN, CDR2 SYDVKM. The CDR3 protein is CASRRREQAFF. CDR3 in DNA: TGTGCCAGCAGACGCAGGGAACAAGCTTTCTTT.

The gene calls are TRBV29-1 and TRBJ2-1; 9 bases match TRBD2. The CDR3 is made up of 15 amino acids. Germline V lookup: CDR1 SQVTM, CDR2 ANQGSEA. The V gene end was trimmed by 4 bases and the J gene end by 6 bases; junction bases not matched to a gene: 10. DNA for the CDR3: TGCAGCGTTGGCCTCCTAGCGGGATATAGCAATGAGCAGTTCTTC. Residues: CSVGLLAGYSNEQFF.

The rearrangement joins TRBV5-6 to TRBJ1-1, with a possible D match to TRBD1 (6 bases). V lost 7 bases and J lost 1, with 17 bases in between. CDR1 SGHDT and CDR2 YYEEEE come from the germline V gene. CDR3 length: 15 residues. The CDR3, as DNA: TGTGCCAGCGATTGGGGGCCCAGCGGGAACACTGAAGCTTTCTTT. As protein: CASDWGPSGNTEAFF. Full variable domain (missing parts from reference TRBV5-6 and TRBJ1-1): DAGVTQSPTHLIKTRGQQVTLRCSPKSGHDTVSWYQQALGQGPQFIFQYYEEEERQRGNFPDRFSGHQFPNYSSELNVNALLLGDSALYLCASDWGPSGNTEAFFGQGTRLTVV.

The chain joins TRBV3-1 (or the pseudogene TRBV3-2) to TRBJ2-1; 7 positions match TRBD1. The CDR3 is made up of 17 amino acids. The trim removed 3 bases at V and 4 bases at J, leaving 12 bases unmatched. Germline values: CDR1 LGHDT, CDR2 YNNKEL (reference sequence). DNA of the CDR3: TGTGCCAGCAGCCAGATCGTCAGGGGGTGGGAATACAATGAGCAGTTCTTC. This gives the protein CASSQIVRGWEYNEQFF.

Here the CDR3 DNA reads TGCGCCAGCAGCCCGGAAGGGGGGCAGCTTTATGAAAAACTGTTTTTT. This sequence encodes CASSPEGGQLYEKLFF. The gene calls are TRBV5-1 and TRBJ1-4, with D tentatively TRBD1 (6 bases). Germline V gene data show CDR1 as SGHRS and CDR2 as YFSETQ. Between the trimmed V and J ends, which lost 4 bases and 6 bases, there was a span of 19 bases. The CDR3 totals 16 residues.

The CDR3 region has the DNA TGTGCTAGTGGTTTCGGAGCGGGTACCGGGGAGCTGTTTTTT. As protein: CASGFGAGTGELFF. The chain carries TRBV12-5 and TRBJ2-2; a weak D match, TRBD2 (6 bases). Germline CDR1 is LGHNT and CDR2 is FRNRAP. V was trimmed by 3 bases and J by 5 bases, leaving 10 bases between them. This CDR3 spans 14 amino acids.

The chain links TRBV10-3 to TRBJ1-1; unclear D gene. Looked up from germline, CDR1 is ENHRY and CDR2 is SYGVKD. With 3 bases removed from V and 4 bases from J, the gap between germline ends came to 3 bases. The CDR3 runs to 11 residues. The CDR3: CAISDITEAFF. The CDR3 nucleotides are TGTGCCATCAGTGATATCACTGAAGCTTTCTTT.

This clone was counted a single time. J is TRBJ2-2 and V is TRBV19; 8 bases align to TRBD1. CDR3 length equals 16 residues. Germline loops: CDR1 LNHDA, CDR2 SQIVND (reference sequence). Trimming at V came to 5 bases and at J to 0 bases, leaving 5 bases not matched to a gene. The CDR3 bases are TGTGCCAGTAGTGGCGCAGGGGGCCCGAACACCGGGGAGCTGTTTTTT. It encodes CASSGAGGPNTGELFF.

This chain joins TRBV6-2 or TRBV6-3 and TRBJ2-1, with 11 nucleotides matching TRBD2. The CDR3 extends over 14 amino acids. Trimming removed 5 bases from V and 6 bases from J; junction bases left unmatched: 3. Germline V gene data show CDR1 as MNHEY and CDR2 as SVGEGT. This chain's CDR3 is CASSRLAGPNEQFF. CDR3 DNA sequence: TGTGCCAGCAGTCGACTAGCGGGGCCCAATGAGCAGTTCTTC.

This clone was seen only once. The chain employs TRBV6-2 or TRBV6-3 and TRBJ1-1; D gene ambiguous. Trimming removed 3 bases from V and 0 bases from J, with 11 bases in between. The CDR3 loop spans 15 amino acids. CDR1 is MNHEY and CDR2 is SVGEGT in the germline V gene. CDR3 loop: CASSYGRTMNTEAFF. The CDR3 nucleotides read TGTGCCAGCAGTTATGGCAGGACCATGAACACTGAAGCTTTCTTT.

This chain uses TRBV27 with TRBJ1-5, with a possible D match to TRBD1 (5 bases). The CDR3 contains 13 residues. V was trimmed by 8 bases and J by 6 bases, leaving 14 bases between them. CDR1 is MNHEY, CDR2 SMNVEV, per germline (reference sequence). CDR3 sequence: CASPVGGFQPQHF. The CDR3 DNA is TGTGCCAGCCCCGTGGGGGGGTTTCAGCCCCAGCATTTT.

V is TRBV15 and J is TRBJ2-5; perhaps TRBD2 as D (6 bases). The germline V gene has CDR1 LNHNV and CDR2 YYDKDF (reference sequence). The CDR3 spans 15 residues. V lost 0 bases and J lost 5, with 13 bases in between. The CDR3 DNA follows: TGTGCCACCAGCAGAGATCGGGGGTCCGTGGAGACCCAGTACTTC. As protein: CATSRDRGSVETQYF.

The chain links TRBV28 to TRBJ1-1, with TRBD1 matching 10 bases. The CDR3 consists of 13 residues. V dropped 8 bases and J dropped 5; count of bases not matched to a gene: 5. Per germline, CDR1 MDHEN and CDR2 SYDVKM. The CDR3 coding sequence is TGTGCCAGCGGGGGGACAGGGGTGACTGAAGCTTTCTTT. As protein: CASGGTGVTEAFF.

The chain carries TRBV28 and TRBJ1-3, with D possibly TRBD1 on 6 matching bases. Germline CDR1 and CDR2: MDHEN and SYDVKM. The CDR3 has 16 residues. The V and J ends lost 2 bases and 1 base respectively, with 12 bases between them. The CDR3 coding sequence is TGTGCCAGCAGTTTAGTCACAGGGCTTTCTGGAAACACCATATATTTT. It encodes CASSLVTGLSGNTIYF.

The sample holds one count of this clone. The J gene is TRBJ2-5, the V gene TRBV18, with D possibly matching TRBD2 (6 bases). The CDR3 covers 15 residues. In germline, CDR1 is KGHSH, CDR2 LQKENI. V lost 4 bases to trimming and J lost 5 bases, with 17 bases between them. The CDR3, as DNA: TGTGCCAGCTCACAACGGGACCGAGGAGGGGAGACCCAGTACTTC. Amino acids: CASSQRDRGGETQYF.

This chain joins TRBV2 and TRBJ1-6; 7 bases map to TRBD1. CDR1 SNHLY and CDR2 FYNNEI come from the germline V gene. J was trimmed by 9 bases and V by 6 bases; bases with no gene match: 11. The CDR3 spans 15 residues. CDR3 sequence reads: CASRDREGRSSPLHF. CDR3 sequence (DNA): TGTGCCAGCAGAGACAGGGAGGGGAGAAGTTCACCCCTCCACTTT. Supplemented by reference TRBV2 and TRBJ1-6, the full variable domain reads EPEVTQTPSHQVTQMGQEVILRCVPISNHLYFYWYRQILGQKVEFLVSFYNNEISEKSEIFDDQFSVERPDGSNFTLKIRSTKLEDSAMYFCASRDREGRSSPLHFGNGTRLTVT.

The chain joins TRBV3-1 (or the pseudogene TRBV3-2) to TRBJ2-3; TRBD2 matches at 12 bases. Germline CDR1 and CDR2: LGHDT and YNNKEL (reference sequence). The ends lost 5 bases at V and 2 bases at J; junction bases unmatched: 5. The CDR3 spans 16 residues. The CDR3 bases are TGTGCCAGCAGCGTTCGACTAGCGGGGGACACAGATACGCAGTATTTT. Encoded protein: CASSVRLAGDTDTQYF.

V and J are TRBV11-2 and TRBJ2-3, with 7 nucleotides matching TRBD2. The CDR3 totals 15 residues. V dropped 6 bases and J dropped 2; count of bases not matched to a gene: 8. Germline CDR1 reads SGHAT; CDR2 reads FQNNGV. For the CDR3, the DNA is TGTGCCAGCAGGGGGGGGTGGCTAATCACAGATACGCAGTATTTT. Translated: CASRGGWLITDTQYF.

This clone was seen just once. The chain has TRBV7-6 and TRBJ1-5, with a possible D match to TRBD1 (6 bases). Trimming took off 2 bases at V and 6 bases at J, with 14 bases between the two ends. CDR1 is SGHVS and CDR2 is FNYEAQ in the germline V gene. This CDR3 comprises 15 residues. The chain's CDR3 is CASSLSGTGRQPQHF. In DNA, the CDR3 is TGTGCCAGCAGCTTAAGCGGAACAGGGCGTCAGCCCCAGCATTTT.

The V and J genes are TRBV4-1 and TRBJ1-5; possibly TRBD1 for D (6 bases). The germline gives CDR1 MGHRA, CDR2 YSYEKL. Trimming removed 4 bases at V and 6 bases at J, with 16 bases between. The CDR3 runs to 15 residues. The CDR3 protein is CASSPGGREGQPQHF. The CDR3 DNA follows: TGCGCCAGCAGCCCGGGGGGCAGGGAGGGTCAGCCCCAGCATTTT.

The chain links TRBV5-4 to TRBJ1-4, with 9 bases that match TRBD1. Per germline, CDR1 SGHNT and CDR2 YYREEE (reference sequence). CDR3 length: 15 amino acids. Trimming at V came to 1 base and at J to 5 bases, leaving 3 bases not matched to a gene. The CDR3 reads CASSLTGTGNEKLFF. In nucleotides, the CDR3 is TGTGCCAGCAGCTTGACCGGGACAGGGAATGAAAAACTGTTTTTT. Full variable domain (outside the CDR3, taken from reference TRBV5-4 and TRBJ1-4): ETGVTQSPTHLIKTRGQQVTLRCSSQSGHNTVSWYQQALGQGPQFIFQYYREEENGRGNFPPRFSGLQFPNYSSELNVNALELDDSALYLCASSLTGTGNEKLFFGSGTQLSVL.

The chain employs TRBV6-5 and TRBJ1-3; weak D call: TRBD1 (5 bases). This CDR3 contains 16 residues. Trimming removed 0 bases from V and 1 base from J, with 10 bases in between. Germline-derived CDR1 and CDR2 are MNHEY and SVGAGI. Written as DNA, the CDR3 is TGTGCCAGCAGTTACTCGGCCCCAGGGTCTGGAAACACCATATATTTT. Translation gives CASSYSAPGSGNTIYF.

This clone was seen a single time. The chain joins TRBV5-1 to TRBJ2-7; D possibly uses TRBD1 or TRBD2 (5 bases each). With 4 bases removed from V and 7 bases from J, the gap between germline ends came to 21 bases. Germline V gene data show CDR1 as SGHRS and CDR2 as YFSETQ. This CDR3 region has 15 residues. This chain's CDR3 is CASSRPGPSEGEQYF. CDR3 sequence (DNA): TGCGCCAGCAGCAGACCGGGACCTTCAGAGGGGGAGCAGTACTTC.

The rearrangement links TRBV5-5 to TRBJ1-1; D is perhaps TRBD1 (6 bases). The CDR3 covers 16 residues. Germline V gene data show CDR1 as SGHKS and CDR2 as YYEKEE (reference sequence). Trimming removed 0 bases from V and 0 bases from J, with 12 bases in between. This CDR3 reads CASSLAGGSLNTEAFF. CDR3 nucleotides: TGTGCCAGCAGCTTGGCCGGGGGCAGCCTGAACACTGAAGCTTTCTTT.